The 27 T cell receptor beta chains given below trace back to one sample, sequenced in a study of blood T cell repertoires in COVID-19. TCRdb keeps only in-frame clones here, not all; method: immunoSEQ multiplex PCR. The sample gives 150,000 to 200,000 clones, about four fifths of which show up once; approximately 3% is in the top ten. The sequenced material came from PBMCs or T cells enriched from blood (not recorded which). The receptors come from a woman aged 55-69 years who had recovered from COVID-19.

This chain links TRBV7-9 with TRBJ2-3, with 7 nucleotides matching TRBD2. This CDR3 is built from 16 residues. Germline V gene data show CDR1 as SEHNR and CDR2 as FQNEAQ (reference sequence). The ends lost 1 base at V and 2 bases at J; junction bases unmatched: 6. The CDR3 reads CASSLVGAGDTDTQYF. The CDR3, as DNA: TGTGCCAGCAGCTTAGTTGGCGCGGGGGACACAGATACGCAGTATTTT. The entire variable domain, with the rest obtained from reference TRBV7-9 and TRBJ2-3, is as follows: DTGVSQNPRHKITKRGQNVTFRCDPISEHNRLYWYRQTLGQGPEFLTYFQNEAQLEKSRLLSDRFSAERPKGSFSTLEIQRTEQGDSAMYLCASSLVGAGDTDTQYFGPGTRLTVL.

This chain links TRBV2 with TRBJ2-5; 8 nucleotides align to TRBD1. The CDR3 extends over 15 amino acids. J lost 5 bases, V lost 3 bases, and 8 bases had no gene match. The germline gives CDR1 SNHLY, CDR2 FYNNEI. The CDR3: CASSDADREWETQYF. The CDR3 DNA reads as TGTGCCAGCAGTGATGCGGACAGGGAGTGGGAGACCCAGTACTTC. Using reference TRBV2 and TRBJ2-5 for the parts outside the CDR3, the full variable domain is EPEVTQTPSHQVTQMGQEVILRCVPISNHLYFYWYRQILGQKVEFLVSFYNNEISEKSEIFDDQFSVERPDGSNFTLKIRSTKLEDSAMYFCASSDADREWETQYFGPGTRLLVL.

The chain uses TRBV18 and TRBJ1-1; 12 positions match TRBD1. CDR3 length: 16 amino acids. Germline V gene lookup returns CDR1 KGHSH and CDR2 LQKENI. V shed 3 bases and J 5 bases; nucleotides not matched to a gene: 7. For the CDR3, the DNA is TGTGCCAGCTCACCCCGGGACAGGGGGCTCGGTACTGAAGCTTTCTTT. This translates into CASSPRDRGLGTEAFF. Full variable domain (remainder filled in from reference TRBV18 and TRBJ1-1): NAGVMQNPRHLVRRRGQEARLRCSPMKGHSHVYWYRQLPEEGLKFMVYLQKENIIDESGMPKERFSAEFPKEGPSILRIQQVVRGDSAAYFCASSPRDRGLGTEAFFGQGTRLTVV.

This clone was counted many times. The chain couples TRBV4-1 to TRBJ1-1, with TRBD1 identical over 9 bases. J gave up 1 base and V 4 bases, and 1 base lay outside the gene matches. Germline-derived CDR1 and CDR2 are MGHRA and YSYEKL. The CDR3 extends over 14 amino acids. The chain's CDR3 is CASSLDRGNTEAFF. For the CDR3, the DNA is TGCGCCAGCAGCCTGGACAGGGGGAACACTGAAGCTTTCTTT.

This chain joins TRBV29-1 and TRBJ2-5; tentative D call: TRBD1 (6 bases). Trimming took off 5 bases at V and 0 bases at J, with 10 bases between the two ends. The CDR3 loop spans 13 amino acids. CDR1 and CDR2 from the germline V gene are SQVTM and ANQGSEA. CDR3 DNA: TGCAGCGTTAGGACAGTGTACCAAGAGACCCAGTACTTC. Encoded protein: CSVRTVYQETQYF.

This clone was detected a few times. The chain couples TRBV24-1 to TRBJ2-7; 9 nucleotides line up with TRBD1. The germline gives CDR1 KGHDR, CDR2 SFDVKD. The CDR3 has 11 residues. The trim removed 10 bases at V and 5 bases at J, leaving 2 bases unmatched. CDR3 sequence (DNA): TGTGCCACGGGACAGGGTGACGAGCAGTACTTC. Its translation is CATGQGDEQYF.

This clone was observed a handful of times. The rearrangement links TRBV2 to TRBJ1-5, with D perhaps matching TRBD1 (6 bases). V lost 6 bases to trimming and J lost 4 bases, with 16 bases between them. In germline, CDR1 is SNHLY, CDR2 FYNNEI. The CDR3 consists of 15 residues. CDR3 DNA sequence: TGTGCCAGCAGGACTTCCGAGACAGGTAATCAGCCCCAGCATTTT. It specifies CASRTSETGNQPQHF.

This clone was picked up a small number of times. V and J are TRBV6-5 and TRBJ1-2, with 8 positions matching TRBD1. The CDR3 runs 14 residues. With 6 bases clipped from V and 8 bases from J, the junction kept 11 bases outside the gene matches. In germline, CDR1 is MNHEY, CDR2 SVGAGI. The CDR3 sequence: CASSPRGRAGGYTF. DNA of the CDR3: TGTGCCAGCAGCCCCAGGGGGCGGGCGGGAGGCTACACCTTC.

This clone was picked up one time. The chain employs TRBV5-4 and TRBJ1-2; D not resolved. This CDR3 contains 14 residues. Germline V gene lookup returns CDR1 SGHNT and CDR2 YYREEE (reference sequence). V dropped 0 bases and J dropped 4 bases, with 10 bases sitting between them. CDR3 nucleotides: TGTGCCAGCAGCTTGGGAGGTACATCCTATGGCTACACCTTC. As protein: CASSLGGTSYGYTF.

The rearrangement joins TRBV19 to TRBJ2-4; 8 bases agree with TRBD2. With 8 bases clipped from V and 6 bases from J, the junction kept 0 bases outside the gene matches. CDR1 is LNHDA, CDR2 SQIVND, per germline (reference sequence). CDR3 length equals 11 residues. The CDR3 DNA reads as TGTGCCAGTGCGGGAGGAAACATTCAGTACTTC. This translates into CASAGGNIQYF.

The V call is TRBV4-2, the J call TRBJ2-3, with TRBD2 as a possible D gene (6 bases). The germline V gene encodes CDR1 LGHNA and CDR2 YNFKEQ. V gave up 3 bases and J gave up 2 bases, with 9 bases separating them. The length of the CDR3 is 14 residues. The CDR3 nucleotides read TGTGCCAGCAGCCAGGGGGGATACACAGATACGCAGTATTTT. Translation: CASSQGGYTDTQYF.

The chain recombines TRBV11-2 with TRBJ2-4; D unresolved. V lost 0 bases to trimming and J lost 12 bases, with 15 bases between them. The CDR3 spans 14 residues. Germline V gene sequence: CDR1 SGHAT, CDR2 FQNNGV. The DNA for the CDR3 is TGTGCCAGCAGCTTAGATCCACAATCAGGCACTCAGTACTTC. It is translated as CASSLDPQSGTQYF.

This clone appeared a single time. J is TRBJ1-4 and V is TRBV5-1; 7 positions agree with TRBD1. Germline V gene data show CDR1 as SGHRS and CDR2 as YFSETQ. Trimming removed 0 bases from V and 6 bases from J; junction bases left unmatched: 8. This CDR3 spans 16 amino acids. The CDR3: CASSLATGAGDEKLFF. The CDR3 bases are TGCGCCAGCAGCTTGGCTACAGGGGCAGGTGATGAAAAACTGTTTTTT. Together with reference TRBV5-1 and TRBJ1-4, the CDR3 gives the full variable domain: KAGVTQTPRYLIKTRGQQVTLSCSPISGHRSVSWYQQTPGQGLQFLFEYFSETQRNKGNFPGRFSGRQFSNSRSEMNVSTLELGDSALYLCASSLATGAGDEKLFFGSGTQLSVL.

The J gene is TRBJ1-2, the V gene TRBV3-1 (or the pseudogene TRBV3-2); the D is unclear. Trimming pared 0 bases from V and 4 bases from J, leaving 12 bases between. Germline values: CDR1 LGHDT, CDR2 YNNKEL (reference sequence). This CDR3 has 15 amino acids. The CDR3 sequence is CASSQDRRSLYGYTF. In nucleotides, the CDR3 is TGTGCCAGCAGCCAAGATCGCCGGAGCCTCTATGGCTACACCTTC.

CDR3 sequence reads: CASSLGEGQGALNTEAFF. Here the CDR3 DNA reads TGCGCCAGCAGCTTGGGCGAGGGACAGGGGGCCTTGAACACTGAAGCTTTCTTT. V gene TRBV5-1 combines with J gene TRBJ1-1; 12 nucleotides agree with TRBD1. Trimming at V came to 0 bases and at J to 0 bases, leaving 6 bases not matched to a gene. There are 18 residues in the CDR3. Germline V lookup: CDR1 SGHRS, CDR2 YFSETQ.

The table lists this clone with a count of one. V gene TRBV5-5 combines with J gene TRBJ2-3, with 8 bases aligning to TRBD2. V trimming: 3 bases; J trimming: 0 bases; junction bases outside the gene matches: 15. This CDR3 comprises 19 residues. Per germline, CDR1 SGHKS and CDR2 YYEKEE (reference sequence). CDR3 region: CASSSLGFTGGASTDTQYF. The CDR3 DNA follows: TGTGCCAGCAGCTCGCTTGGGTTTACCGGGGGGGCCAGCACAGATACGCAGTATTTT.

The CDR3 reads CASSSFGLNTDTQYF. The CDR3 coding sequence is TGTGCCAGCAGTTCCTTTGGACTCAACACAGATACGCAGTATTTT. V and J are TRBV27 and TRBJ2-3; TRBD2 is a possible D gene (5 bases). CDR3 length: 15 residues. Trimming removed 4 bases at V and 2 bases at J, with 13 bases between. Germline CDR1 MNHEY, CDR2 SMNVEV (reference sequence).

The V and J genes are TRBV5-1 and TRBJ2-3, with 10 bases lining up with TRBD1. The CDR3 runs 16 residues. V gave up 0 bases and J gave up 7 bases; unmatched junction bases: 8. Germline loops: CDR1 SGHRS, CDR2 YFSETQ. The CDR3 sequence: CASSLEPGQGRNTQYF. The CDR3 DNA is TGCGCCAGCAGCTTGGAGCCGGGACAGGGGAGGAATACGCAGTATTTT.

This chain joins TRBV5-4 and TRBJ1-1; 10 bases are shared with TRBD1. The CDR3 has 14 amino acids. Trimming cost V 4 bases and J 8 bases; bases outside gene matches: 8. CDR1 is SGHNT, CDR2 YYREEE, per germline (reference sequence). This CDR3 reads CASSPGQGPPEAFF. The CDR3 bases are TGTGCCAGCAGCCCGGGACAGGGGCCACCCGAAGCTTTCTTT.

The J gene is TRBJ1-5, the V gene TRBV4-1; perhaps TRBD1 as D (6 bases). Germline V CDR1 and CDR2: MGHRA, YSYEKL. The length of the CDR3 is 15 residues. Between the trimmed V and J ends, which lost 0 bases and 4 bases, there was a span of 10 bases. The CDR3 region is CASSQEETGNQPQHF. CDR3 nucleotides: TGCGCCAGCAGCCAAGAAGAGACAGGTAATCAGCCCCAGCATTTT.

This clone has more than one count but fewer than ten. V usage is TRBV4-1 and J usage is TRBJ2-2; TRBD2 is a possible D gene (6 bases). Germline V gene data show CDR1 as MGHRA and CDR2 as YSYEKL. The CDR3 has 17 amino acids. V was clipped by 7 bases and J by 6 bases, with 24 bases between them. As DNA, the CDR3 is TGCGCCAGCAAGAAGAGGGACTCCTCTGCTTTCTCCGGGGAGCTGTTTTTT. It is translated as CASKKRDSSAFSGELFF.

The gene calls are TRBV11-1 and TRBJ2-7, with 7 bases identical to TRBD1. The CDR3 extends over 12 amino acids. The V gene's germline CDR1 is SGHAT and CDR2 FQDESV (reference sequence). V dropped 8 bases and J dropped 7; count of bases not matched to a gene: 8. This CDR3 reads CASSRDREEQYF. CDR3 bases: TGTGCCAGCTCTCGAGACAGGGAAGAGCAGTACTTC.

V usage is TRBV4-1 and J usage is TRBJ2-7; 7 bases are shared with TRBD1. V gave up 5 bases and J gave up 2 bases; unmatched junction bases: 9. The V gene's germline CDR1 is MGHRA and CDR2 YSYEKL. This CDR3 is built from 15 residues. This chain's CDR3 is CASSEGRQGPYEQYF. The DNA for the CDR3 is TGCGCCAGCAGCGAGGGACGACAGGGACCCTACGAGCAGTACTTC.

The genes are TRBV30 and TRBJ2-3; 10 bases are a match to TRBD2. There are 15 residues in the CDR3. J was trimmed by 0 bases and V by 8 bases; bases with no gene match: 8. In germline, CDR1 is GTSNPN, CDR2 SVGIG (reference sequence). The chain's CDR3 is CARNPGLASTDTQYF. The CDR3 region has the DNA TGTGCCCGAAACCCGGGACTAGCGAGCACAGATACGCAGTATTTT.

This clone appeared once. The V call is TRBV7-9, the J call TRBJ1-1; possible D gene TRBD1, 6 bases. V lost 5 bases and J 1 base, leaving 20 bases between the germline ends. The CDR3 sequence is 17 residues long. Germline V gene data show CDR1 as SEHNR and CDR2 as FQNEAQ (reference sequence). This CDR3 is CASSTLDRSGGNTEAFF. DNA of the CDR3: TGTGCCAGCAGCACACTAGACAGGTCGGGGGGGAACACTGAAGCTTTCTTT.

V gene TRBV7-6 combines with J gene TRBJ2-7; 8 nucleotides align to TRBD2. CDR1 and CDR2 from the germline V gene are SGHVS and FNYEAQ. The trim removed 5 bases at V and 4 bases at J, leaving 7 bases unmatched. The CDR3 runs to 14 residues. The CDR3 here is CASSAGGGTYEQYF. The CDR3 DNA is TGTGCCAGCAGCGCCGGCGGGGGGACGTACGAGCAGTACTTC.

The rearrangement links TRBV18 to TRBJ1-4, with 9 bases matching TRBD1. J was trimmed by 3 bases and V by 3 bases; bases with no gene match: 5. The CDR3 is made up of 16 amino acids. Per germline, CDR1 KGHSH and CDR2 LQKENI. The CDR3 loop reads CASSPGQGISNEKLFF. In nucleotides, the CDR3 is TGTGCCAGCTCACCCGGACAGGGGATCTCTAATGAAAAACTGTTTTTT.